These 7 T cell receptor beta chains share one sample of origin, sequenced in a study of T-cell memory formation after mild COVID-19 (dated by TCRdb to about 2021). The method was 5' RACE. TCRdb shows the sequencer as Illumina NovaSeq 6000. In TCRdb, the public reads were trimmed at Q25 with fastp and aligned with MiXCR, with productive beta chains retained. Each entry is one CDR3 protein sequence, shown with its most common DNA and genes. The sample has hundreds of thousands of distinct CDR3 sequences on record, about a sixth of them singletons. The top ten hold roughly 21% of the sample. The sample taken for sequencing was PBMCs or a T cell subset sorted from them (not recorded which). These receptors originate from a man in his late teens or twenties who had mild COVID-19 (a few samples of this study predate the infection). The sample titles of this study are shuffled in the database, so cell type and time point are left out; the donor was told from shared clones.

The chain joins TRBV20-1 to TRBJ2-2; D is unresolved. CDR3 length: 14 amino acids. Trimming pared 0 bases from V and 4 bases from J, leaving 9 bases between. The germline V gene has CDR1 DFQATT and CDR2 SNEGSKA (reference sequence). The DNA of the CDR3 is TGCAGTGCTAGAGACCCCTTTGGCACCGGGGAGCTGTTTTTT. Its translation is CSARDPFGTGELFF.

This clonotype was recorded many times. The rearrangement uses TRBV10-1 and TRBJ2-3, with 7 bases fitting TRBD1. V was clipped by 2 bases and J by 0 bases; unmatched bases: 2. CDR1 and CDR2 from the germline V gene are WNHNN and SYGVQD (reference sequence). This CDR3 is 15 amino acids long. CDR3 DNA sequence: TGCGCCAGCAGTGAGGACAGGGCTAGCACAGATACGCAGTATTTT. Its protein product is CASSEDRASTDTQYF.

The chain has TRBV28 and TRBJ1-4; D possibly corresponds to TRBD1 (5 bases). Germline V gives CDR1 MDHEN, CDR2 SYDVKM. The CDR3 is 15 residues long. The V gene lost 3 bases and the J gene lost 8 bases, with 16 bases spanning the gap. The CDR3 DNA reads TGTGCCAGCAGTTTCTTTGGCCAGGGTGTGGAAAAACTGTTTTTT. This gives the protein CASSFFGQGVEKLFF. Variable domain in full (rest from reference TRBV28 and TRBJ1-4): DVKVTQSSRYLVKRTGEKVFLECVQDMDHENMFWYRQDPGLGLRLIYFSYDVKMKEKGDIPEGYSVSREKKERFSLILESASTNQTSMYLCASSFFGQGVEKLFFGSGTQLSVL.

The rearrangement joins TRBV7-3 to TRBJ1-3; D unresolved. Germline lookup yields CDR1 SGHTA and CDR2 FQGTGA. V lost 5 bases to trimming and J lost 3 bases, with 11 bases between them. The CDR3 totals 14 residues. CDR3 residues: CASSPGRDGNTIYF. The CDR3 region has the DNA TGTGCCAGCAGCCCCGGACGAGATGGAAACACCATATATTTT. The variable domain in full, with the rest retrieved from reference TRBV7-3 and TRBJ1-3, is GAGVSQTPSNKVTEKGKYVELRCDPISGHTALYWYRQSLGQGPEFLIYFQGTGAADDSGLPNDRFFAVRPEGSVSTLKIQRTERGDSAVYLCASSPGRDGNTIYFGEGSWLTVV.

In its sample, this clonotype was seen a few times. This CDR3 is CASGLQGWGNQPQHF. Written as DNA, the CDR3 is TGTGCCAGCGGCCTCCAGGGTTGGGGCAATCAGCCCCAGCATTTT. The rearrangement uses TRBV28 and TRBJ1-5, with D possibly being TRBD1 (5 bases). Trimming cost V 8 bases and J 2 bases, with 16 bases left between them. This CDR3 region has 15 residues. CDR1 is MDHEN and CDR2 is SYDVKM in the germline V gene.

J is TRBJ2-5 and V is TRBV7-9; 7 nucleotides match TRBD1. CDR1 is SEHNR, CDR2 FQNEAQ, per germline (reference sequence). The CDR3 sequence is 16 residues long. After removal of 7 bases from V and 1 base from J, the junction contained 12 bases not matched to a gene. CDR3 DNA: TGTGCCAGCAACCCAACCGCCAGGGGGATCCAAGAGACCCAGTACTTC. Its translation: CASNPTARGIQETQYF.

The genes are TRBV14 and TRBJ1-2; D is undetermined. CDR3 length: 12 residues. V gave up 3 bases and J gave up 8 bases, with 10 bases separating them. Per germline, CDR1 SGHDN and CDR2 FVKESK. The CDR3 spells CASSHTISGYTF. CDR3 in DNA: TGTGCCAGCAGCCATACGATCAGCGGCTACACCTTC.